This paragraph reports one TCR beta chain. Its specificity is not known. Though nominally healthy at sampling, donors likely had unrecorded immune exposures. The CDR3 covers 12 residues. V lost 7 bases, J lost 7 bases, and 11 bases lay in between. Germline V gene lookup returns CDR1 SNHLY and CDR2 FYNNEI. The data are from a study of cytomegalovirus exposure and HLA in healthy donors. Whole-study findings and limits: Prior analysis indicated that the majority of TCR beta V segments exhibited productivity approximately 87% or approximately 30% of the time. The study recorded over 150 TCR beta chains that were cytomegalovirus-associated.

The PCR ran on 60 Vbeta and 13 Jbeta primers. The method was immunoSEQ multiplex PCR; TCRdb's version includes in-frame clones alone and lacks a portion of them. This sample has approximately 120,000 clones, with 70% to 80% found just once. Sequences were obtained from PBMCs. The J gene is TRBJ2-1, the V gene TRBV2, with a possible D match to TRBD1 (6 bases). The source of this sequence is a man in his forties or fifties in good health and CMV-seronegative. CDR3 sequence (DNA): TGTGCCAGCACTATAAGGGGGAATGAGCAGTTCTTC. Translated: CASTIRGNEQFF. The complete variable domain, with remaining parts taken from reference TRBV2 and TRBJ2-1, reads EPEVTQTPSHQVTQMGQEVILRCVPISNHLYFYWYRQILGQKVEFLVSFYNNEISEKSEIFDDQFSVERPDGSNFTLKIRSTKLEDSAMYFCASTIRGNEQFFGPGTRLTVL.